Listed here are 14 T cell receptor beta chains from one sample, sequenced in a study of T cells expressing NK-cell markers (TCRdb year 2020). The library was generated by 5' RACE. Reads for this sample came from an Illumina HiSeq 2000. Reads reprocessed by TCRdb are summarized as one entry per CDR3 protein sequence, and DNA is absent. The table for this sample records about 400,000 distinct CDR3 sequences. The ten largest clones add up to approximately 11% of the sample. The sequencing sample was made of blood T cells: a sorted CD56 or NKG2C T cell subset, CD4+ or CD8+ T cells, or bulk PBMC T cells (not recorded which). These TCRs come from a woman in her fifties or sixties in good health. Donor details come from another sample of the same person, matched by shared clones.

The CDR3 sequence: CASSVARDTGELFF. The V gene is TRBV7-9, the J gene TRBJ2-2; without DNA, the TCRdb call of TRBD1 cannot be checked. The CDR3 extends over 14 amino acids. Germline V CDR1 and CDR2: SEHNR, FQNEAQ (reference sequence).

The chain links TRBV12-3 or TRBV12-4 to TRBJ1-2; the TCRdb D gene call, TRBD1, has no DNA to confirm it. The CDR3 is 14 amino acids. CDR3 loop: CASSPRGRNYGYTF.

V and J are TRBV20-1 and TRBJ2-5; the TRBD1 assignment by TCRdb is unverifiable without DNA. CDR1 and CDR2 from the germline V gene are DFQATT and SNEGSKA (reference sequence). The CDR3 is 16 amino acids. The chain's CDR3 is CSARDRQGGYRETQYF.

The chain links TRBV29-1 to TRBJ2-1; TCRdb's D call of TRBD2 is untestable without DNA. Germline loops: CDR1 SQVTM, CDR2 ANQGSEA. The CDR3 length is 20 residues. CDR3 sequence reads: CSTSGTGGLAGGPLGNEQFF.

This chain joins TRBV5-1 and TRBJ2-2; TCRdb calls TRBD1, which cannot be checked without DNA. The CDR3 consists of 16 residues. Germline CDR1 is SGHRS and CDR2 is YFSETQ. The CDR3 reads CASSWDPGRNTGELFF.

The chain joins TRBV5-1 to TRBJ2-1; as DNA is missing, the TRBD2 call by TCRdb cannot be tested. The germline V gene encodes CDR1 SGHRS and CDR2 YFSETQ. The CDR3 loop spans 15 amino acids. The CDR3 loop is CASSDVRTRTMEQFF.

The chain links TRBV20-1 to TRBJ2-5; TCRdb outputs TRBD2, but without DNA this stays unchecked. The length of the CDR3 is 16 residues. Germline CDR1 DFQATT, CDR2 SNEGSKA (reference sequence). The CDR3 is CSARDRLAGGPKTQYF.

The chain uses TRBV19 and TRBJ1-5. The CDR3 runs 12 residues. Germline values: CDR1 LNHDA, CDR2 SQIVND (reference sequence). CDR3 in amino acids: CASSSINQPQHF.

This chain uses TRBV5-1 with TRBJ2-1; checking the TCRdb D call of TRBD2 is not possible without DNA. The CDR3 consists of 16 residues. Germline values: CDR1 SGHRS, CDR2 YFSETQ. This CDR3 is CASSSPRAGLYNEQFF. Complete variable domain (other parts from reference TRBV5-1 and TRBJ2-1): KAGVTQTPRYLIKTRGQQVTLSCSPISGHRSVSWYQQTPGQGLQFLFEYFSETQRNKGNFPGRFSGRQFSNSRSEMNVSTLELGDSALYLCASSSPRAGLYNEQFFGPGTRLTVL.

The chain carries TRBV12-3 or TRBV12-4 and TRBJ1-5; TCRdb gives TRBD1 as the D gene, but with no DNA this cannot be confirmed. This CDR3 region has 15 residues. CDR3 residues: CASSQTGSKDQPQHF.

The chain links TRBV10-3 to TRBJ1-1; TCRdb returns TRBD1, unconfirmable since there is no DNA. This CDR3 has 15 amino acids. From germline, CDR1 is ENHRY and CDR2 SYGVKD. CDR3 sequence reads: CAISEFGTGNTEAFF.

The genes are TRBV15 and TRBJ2-3; checking the TCRdb D call of TRBD2 is not possible without DNA. The CDR3 is 18 residues long. Germline CDR1 reads LNHNV; CDR2 reads YYDKDF (reference sequence). CDR3 protein: CATSRTKSGTSGTDTQYF.

The rearrangement links TRBV5-5 to TRBJ2-5; as DNA is missing, the TRBD2 call by TCRdb cannot be tested. This CDR3 is 17 amino acids long. The germline V gene has CDR1 SGHKS and CDR2 YYEKEE (reference sequence). The CDR3 spells CASSWFGTSGTTETQYF.

The V gene is TRBV12-3 or TRBV12-4, the J gene TRBJ2-1; TCRdb's D call of TRBD2 is untestable without DNA. The CDR3 contains 17 residues. Here the CDR3 reads CASSPRGSGRPRGHPFF.